This entry lists 15 T cell receptor beta chains sequenced from one sample in a study of metastatic and nonmetastatic thyroid tumors. TCRdb re-called the PCR reads with MiXCR. The sample yields some 64,000 clones, approximately 4.1% seen once. No treatment had been given to any patient before thyroid surgery. The sample was blood. These TCRs come from a female donor with papillary thyroid cancer or a benign thyroid nodule (not recorded which). Some clones in this sample may be carry-over from other donors' samples.

This clone was counted between two and nine times. Since a much larger clone is just one base distant, this may be a read error. This sequence joins TRBV9 and TRBJ2-5; D gene unclear. Germline lookup yields CDR1 SGDLS and CDR2 YYNGEE. The CDR3 runs 16 residues. V lost 0 bases and J 4 bases, leaving 16 bases between the germline ends. The CDR3 DNA reads as TGTGCCAGCAGCGTAGGGCAGGCTAAGACTGGAGAGACCCAGTACTTC. As protein: CASSVGQAKTGETQYF.

This clone was seen repeatedly, ten times or more. This chain connects TRBV7-3 to TRBJ1-1; maybe TRBD1 (5 bases). In germline, CDR1 is SGHTA, CDR2 FQGTGA. The CDR3 has 15 residues. The V end was cut by 4 bases, the J end by 7 bases, with 19 bases between. This chain's CDR3 is CASSSTPGAHLEAFF. As DNA, the CDR3 is TGTGCCAGCAGCTCCACTCCCGGGGCCCATCTTGAAGCTTTCTTT.

In its sample, this clone was seen many times. A much more abundant neighbour one base away suggests this may be a read error. Distinct nucleotide sequences in the sample also encode this CDR3. J is TRBJ1-5 and V is TRBV19, with 7 bases aligning to TRBD1. In germline, CDR1 is LNHDA, CDR2 SQIVND (reference sequence). The CDR3 is 14 residues long. CDR3 residues: CASSKGGGNQPQHF. The CDR3, as DNA: TGTGCCAGTAGCAAGGGAGGGGGCAATCAACCCCAGCATTTT. Drawing the rest from reference TRBV19 and TRBJ1-5, the complete variable domain is DGGITQSPKYLFRKEGQNVTLSCEQNLNHDAMYWYRQDPGQGLRLIYYSQIVNDFQKGDIAEGYSVSREKKESFPLTVTSAQKNPTAFYLCASSKGGGNQPQHFGDGTRLSIL.

In its sample, this clone was seen a few times. J is TRBJ2-2 and V is TRBV7-3, with D possibly TRBD1 on 5 matching bases. The V end lost 1 base, the J end lost 4 bases, and 10 bases lay between the germline ends. The germline gives CDR1 SGHTA, CDR2 FQGTGA. The CDR3 runs to 15 residues. This CDR3 is CASSLSAGCTGELFF. The CDR3 DNA reads as TGTGCCAGCAGCTTAAGCGCAGGGTGCACCGGGGAGCTGTTTTTT.

This clone was counted only a few times. The genes are TRBV6-1 and TRBJ1-3, with a tentative D call TRBD1 (6 bases). Trimming pared 5 bases from V and 1 base from J, leaving 9 bases between. The CDR3 covers 14 residues. Germline CDR1 is MNHNS and CDR2 is SASEGT. The CDR3, as DNA: TGTGCCAGCAGTTCCGACAGGTCTGGAAACACCATATATTTT. Translated, it gives CASSSDRSGNTIYF.

This clone has more than one count but fewer than ten. This could be a read error, since a much larger clone is one nucleotide away. CDR3 in DNA: TGCAGTGCGCGGGGACAGGGGAGGGGGATGAACACTGAAGCTTTCTTT. It yields the protein CSARGQGRGMNTEAFF. The genes are TRBV20-1 and TRBJ1-1, with 10 bases that match TRBD1. The CDR3 contains 16 residues. Germline V CDR1 and CDR2: DFQATT, SNEGSKA (reference sequence). The trim removed 6 bases at V and 0 bases at J, leaving 10 bases unmatched.

This clone was observed many times. The chain is built from TRBV12-3 or TRBV12-4 and TRBJ2-2; 9 bases align to TRBD1. V lost 7 bases and J lost 7; bases outside the gene matches: 10. The CDR3 contains 15 residues. The CDR3 sequence is CASIPTGGYGGELFF. For the CDR3, the DNA is TGTGCCAGCATTCCGACAGGGGGTTACGGCGGGGAGCTGTTTTTT.

The count of this clone is one. Given the absence of the conserved phenylalanine or tryptophan at the CDR3 end, a read error is likely. The V gene is TRBV20-1, the J gene TRBJ1-2; 9 bases are a match to TRBD1. The germline CDR1 and CDR2 sequences are DFQATT and SNEGSKA (reference sequence). CDR3 length: 14 amino acids. Here the CDR3 reads CSARGTGVDYAYTC. DNA of the CDR3: TGCAGTGCTAGAGGGACAGGGGTCGACTATGCCTACACCTGC.

This clone was recorded at least ten times. The chain uses TRBV9 and TRBJ2-2; D could derive from TRBD1 or TRBD2 (5 bases each). CDR1 SGDLS and CDR2 YYNGEE come from the germline V gene. This CDR3 is 14 amino acids long. Trimming cost V 3 bases and J 7 bases, with 13 bases left between them. The CDR3 bases are TGTGCCAGCAGCGGGGGGTTTGGCTTCGGGGAGCTGTTTTTT. Amino acids: CASSGGFGFGELFF.

This clone was recorded many times. V is TRBV12-1 and J is TRBJ2-2. TRBV12-1 is an annotated pseudogene. This CDR3 comprises 15 residues. As DNA, the CDR3 is TGTGCCAGCAGCTTAGTCAGGCGGATTGATGGGGAGCTGTTTTTT. Translation: CASSLVRRIDGELFF.

This clone was picked up many times. The gene calls are TRBV11-3 and TRBJ2-1; D perhaps matches TRBD2 (5 bases). The V and J ends lost 0 bases and 10 bases respectively, with 10 bases between them. CDR1 SGHNT and CDR2 YENEEA come from the germline V gene. This CDR3 region has 13 residues. The CDR3 nucleotides read TGTGCCAGCAGCTTAGAGCGGGTGGGCGAGCAGTTCTTC. Protein: CASSLERVGEQFF.

This clone appeared many times. The rearrangement links TRBV20-1 to TRBJ1-3; D unresolved. The germline V gene has CDR1 DFQATT and CDR2 SNEGSKA (reference sequence). V shed 0 bases and J shed 2 bases, with 11 bases lying between them. The CDR3 totals 15 residues. The CDR3 bases are TGCAGTGCTAGAGATCCGGGAAGCCCTGGAAACACCATATATTTT. Amino acids: CSARDPGSPGNTIYF.

This clone was detected a few times. V gene TRBV6-1 combines with J gene TRBJ2-3, with 9 positions matching TRBD1. Looked up from germline, CDR1 is MNHNS and CDR2 is SASEGT. The CDR3 extends over 16 amino acids. V lost 6 bases and J lost 1; bases outside the gene matches: 8. The CDR3 region is CASRSNRDRGTDTQYF. The CDR3 nucleotides are TGTGCCAGCAGATCCAACCGGGACAGGGGCACAGATACGCAGTATTTT.

Ten or more counts support this clone. J is TRBJ1-2 and V is TRBV24-1, with D possibly TRBD1 on 5 matching bases. Trimming removed 9 bases at V and 6 bases at J, with 13 bases between. The V gene's germline CDR1 is KGHDR and CDR2 SFDVKD. This CDR3 contains 12 residues. Written as DNA, the CDR3 is TGTGCCACCGCCCAGCAGGGCGATGGCTACACCTTC. Translation gives CATAQQGDGYTF.

This chain uses TRBV7-2 with TRBJ1-6, with a weak D call TRBD1 (5 bases). Looked up from germline, CDR1 is SGHTA and CDR2 is FQGNSA. The CDR3 length is 13 residues. Between the trimmed V and J ends, which lost 3 bases and 11 bases, there was a span of 11 bases. The CDR3 region has the DNA TGTGCCAGCAGCTTGGGGCGTCCAACACCCCTCCACTTT. This sequence encodes CASSLGRPTPLHF.